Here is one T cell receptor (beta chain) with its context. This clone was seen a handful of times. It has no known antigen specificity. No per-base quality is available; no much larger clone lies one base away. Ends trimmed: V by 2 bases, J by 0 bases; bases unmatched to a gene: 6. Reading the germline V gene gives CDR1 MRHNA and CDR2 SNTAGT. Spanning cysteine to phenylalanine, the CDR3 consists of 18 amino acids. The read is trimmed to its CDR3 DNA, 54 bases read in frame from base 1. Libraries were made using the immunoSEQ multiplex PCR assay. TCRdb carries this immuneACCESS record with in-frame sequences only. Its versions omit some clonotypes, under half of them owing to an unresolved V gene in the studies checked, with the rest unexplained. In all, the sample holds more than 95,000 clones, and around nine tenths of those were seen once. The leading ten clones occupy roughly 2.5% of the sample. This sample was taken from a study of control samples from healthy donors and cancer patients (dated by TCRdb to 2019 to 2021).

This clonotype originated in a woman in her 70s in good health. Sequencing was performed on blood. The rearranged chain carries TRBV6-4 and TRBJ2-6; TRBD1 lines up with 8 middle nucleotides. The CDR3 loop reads CASSDTGTGFSGANVLTF. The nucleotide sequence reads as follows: TGTGCCAGCAGTGACACCGGGACAGGCTTCTCTGGGGCCAACGTCCTGACTTTC.